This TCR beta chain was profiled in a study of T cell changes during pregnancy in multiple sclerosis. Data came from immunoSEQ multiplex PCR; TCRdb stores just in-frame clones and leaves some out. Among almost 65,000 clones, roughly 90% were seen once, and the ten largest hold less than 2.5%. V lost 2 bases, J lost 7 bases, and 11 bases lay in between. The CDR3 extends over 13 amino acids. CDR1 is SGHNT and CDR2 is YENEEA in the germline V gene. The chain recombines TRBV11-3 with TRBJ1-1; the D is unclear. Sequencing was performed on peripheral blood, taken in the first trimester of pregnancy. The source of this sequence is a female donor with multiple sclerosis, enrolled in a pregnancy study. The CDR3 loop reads CASSLRPGIEAFF. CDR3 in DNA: TGTGCCAGCAGCTTACGCCCGGGAATTGAAGCTTTCTTT.